This entry concerns a single T cell receptor beta chain. The data were obtained in a study of blood T cell repertoires in COVID-19. Study context: Spain, Italy and the United States supplied samples that represented acute and convalescent COVID-19. T cells, B-cell-depleted T cells, or PBMCs supplied cDNA or gDNA.

Trimming removed 0 bases from V and 7 bases from J, with 10 bases in between. Germline V gene lookup returns CDR1 SGHNT and CDR2 YYREEE (reference sequence). This CDR3 is built from 13 residues. Only in-frame clones appear in the TCRdb table, and some are missing; sequencing was by immunoSEQ multiplex PCR. This table holds roughly 250,000 clones, approximately 83% found once. The sequence derives from a man aged 50 to 59 with active or convalescent COVID-19. V usage is TRBV5-4 and J usage is TRBJ1-1; D is unclear. Specimen: peripheral blood. DNA for the CDR3: TGTGCCAGCAGCTTGGCAGGAGGGATTGAAGCTTTCTTT. Translated, it gives CASSLAGGIEAFF.